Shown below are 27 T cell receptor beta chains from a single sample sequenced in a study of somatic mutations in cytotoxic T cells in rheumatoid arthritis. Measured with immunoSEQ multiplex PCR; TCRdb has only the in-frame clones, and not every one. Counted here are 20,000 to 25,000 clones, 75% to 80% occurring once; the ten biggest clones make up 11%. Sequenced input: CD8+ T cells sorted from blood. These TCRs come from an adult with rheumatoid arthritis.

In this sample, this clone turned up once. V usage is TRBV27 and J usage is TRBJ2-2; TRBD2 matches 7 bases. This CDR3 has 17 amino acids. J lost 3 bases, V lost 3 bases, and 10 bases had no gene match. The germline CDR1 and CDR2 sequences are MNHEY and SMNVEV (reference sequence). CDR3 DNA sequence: TGTGCCAGCAGTTTGGTTCTCGCGGGGGTGGACACCGGGGAGCTGTTTTTT. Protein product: CASSLVLAGVDTGELFF.

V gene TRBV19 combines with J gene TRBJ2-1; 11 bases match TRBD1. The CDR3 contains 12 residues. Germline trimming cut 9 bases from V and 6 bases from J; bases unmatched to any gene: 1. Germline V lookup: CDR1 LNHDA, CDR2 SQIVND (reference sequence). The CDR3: CASGQGANEQFF. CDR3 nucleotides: TGTGCCAGCGGACAGGGGGCCAATGAGCAGTTCTTC.

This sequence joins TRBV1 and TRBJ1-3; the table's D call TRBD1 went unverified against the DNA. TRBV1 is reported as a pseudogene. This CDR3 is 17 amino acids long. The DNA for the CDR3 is TGCACCAGCAGCCAAGGACAGATTAGTAACTCTGGAAACACCATATATTTT. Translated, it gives CTSSQGQISNSGNTIYF.

CDR3: CASSEVSGIWNEQFF. Here the CDR3 DNA reads TGTGCCAGCAGTGAGGTTAGCGGGATTTGGAATGAGCAGTTCTTC. J is TRBJ2-1 and V is TRBV2; 8 positions agree with TRBD2. Germline lookup yields CDR1 SNHLY and CDR2 FYNNEI. The CDR3 runs 15 residues. After removal of 3 bases from V and 7 bases from J, the junction contained 8 bases not matched to a gene.

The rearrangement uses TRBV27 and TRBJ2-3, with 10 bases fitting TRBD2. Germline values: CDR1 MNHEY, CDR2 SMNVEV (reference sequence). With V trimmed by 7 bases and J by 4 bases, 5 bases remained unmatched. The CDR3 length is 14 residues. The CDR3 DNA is TGTGCCAGCAAGGCTAGCGGGAGTGCAGATACGCAGTATTTT. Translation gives CASKASGSADTQYF.

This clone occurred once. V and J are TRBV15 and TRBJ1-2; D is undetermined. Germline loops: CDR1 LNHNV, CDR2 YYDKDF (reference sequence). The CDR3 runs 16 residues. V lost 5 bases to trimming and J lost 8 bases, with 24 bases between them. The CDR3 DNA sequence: TGTGCCACCAGCCAAAGGATCCGGGTGGACTTAAGGGGCTACACCTTC. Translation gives CATSQRIRVDLRGYTF.

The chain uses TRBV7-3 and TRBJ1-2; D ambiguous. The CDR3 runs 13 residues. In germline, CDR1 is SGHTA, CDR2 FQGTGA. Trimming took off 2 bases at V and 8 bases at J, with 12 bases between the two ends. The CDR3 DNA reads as TGTGCCAGCAGCTTATCGGGGAAGAGGGGCTACACCTTC. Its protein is CASSLSGKRGYTF.

For the CDR3, the DNA is TGTGCCATCAGTGAGATTAGCGGGGGACCCTACGAGCAGTACTTC. Translation: CAISEISGGPYEQYF. The chain is built from TRBV10-3 and TRBJ2-5; TRBD2 agrees at 9 bases. The J call may be faulty, since TRBJ2-7 better matches the DNA end. Germline loops: CDR1 ENHRY, CDR2 SYGVKD. The CDR3 length is 15 residues.

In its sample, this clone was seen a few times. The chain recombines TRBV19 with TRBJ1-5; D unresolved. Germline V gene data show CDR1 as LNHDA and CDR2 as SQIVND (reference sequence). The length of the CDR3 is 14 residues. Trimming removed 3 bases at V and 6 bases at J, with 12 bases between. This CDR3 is CASSILLGPQPQHF. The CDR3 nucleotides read TGTGCCAGTAGTATTCTTTTGGGCCCTCAGCCCCAGCATTTT.

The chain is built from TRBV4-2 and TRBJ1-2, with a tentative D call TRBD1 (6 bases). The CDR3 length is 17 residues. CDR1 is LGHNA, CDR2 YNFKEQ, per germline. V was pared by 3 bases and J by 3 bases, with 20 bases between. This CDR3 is CASSQAWGAEDDYGYTF. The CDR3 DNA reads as TGTGCCAGCAGCCAGGCCTGGGGGGCGGAGGATGACTATGGCTACACCTTC.

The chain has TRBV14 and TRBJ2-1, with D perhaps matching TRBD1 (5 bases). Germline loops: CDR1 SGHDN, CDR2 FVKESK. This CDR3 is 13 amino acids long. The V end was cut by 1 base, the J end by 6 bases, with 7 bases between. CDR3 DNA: TGTGCCAGCAGCCAAGGCCAGGGCAATGAGCAGTTCTTC. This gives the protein CASSQGQGNEQFF.

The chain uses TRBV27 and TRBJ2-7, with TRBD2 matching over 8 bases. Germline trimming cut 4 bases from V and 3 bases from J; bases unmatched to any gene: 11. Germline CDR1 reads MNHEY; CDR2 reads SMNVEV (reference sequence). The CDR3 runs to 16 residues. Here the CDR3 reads CASSWDQSGGVYEQYF. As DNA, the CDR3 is TGTGCCAGCAGTTGGGACCAGAGCGGGGGAGTCTACGAGCAGTACTTC.

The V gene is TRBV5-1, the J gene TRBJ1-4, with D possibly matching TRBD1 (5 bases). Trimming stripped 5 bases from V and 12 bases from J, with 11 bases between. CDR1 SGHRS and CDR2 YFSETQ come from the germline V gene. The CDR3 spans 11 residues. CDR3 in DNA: TGCGCCAGCAGTTACGGAGGGGAACTGTTTTTT. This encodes CASSYGGELFF.

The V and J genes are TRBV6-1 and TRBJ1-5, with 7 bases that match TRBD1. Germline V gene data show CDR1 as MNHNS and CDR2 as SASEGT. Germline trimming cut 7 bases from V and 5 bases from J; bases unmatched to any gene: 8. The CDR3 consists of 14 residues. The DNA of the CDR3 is TGTGCCAGCAACCTCGACAGGGCCGATCAGCCCCAGCATTTT. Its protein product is CASNLDRADQPQHF.

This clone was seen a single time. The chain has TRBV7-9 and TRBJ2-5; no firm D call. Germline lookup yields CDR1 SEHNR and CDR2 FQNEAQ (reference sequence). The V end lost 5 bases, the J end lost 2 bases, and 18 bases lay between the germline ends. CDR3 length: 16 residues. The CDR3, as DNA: TGTGCCAGCAGCCTAAACTCGGCGGTCTTTCAAGAGACCCAGTACTTC. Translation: CASSLNSAVFQETQYF.

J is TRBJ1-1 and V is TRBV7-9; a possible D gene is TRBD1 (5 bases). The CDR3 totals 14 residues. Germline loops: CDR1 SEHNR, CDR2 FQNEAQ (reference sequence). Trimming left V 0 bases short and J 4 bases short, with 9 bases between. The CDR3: CASSLAMRGTEAFF. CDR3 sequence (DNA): TGTGCCAGCAGCTTAGCGATGAGGGGCACTGAAGCTTTCTTT.

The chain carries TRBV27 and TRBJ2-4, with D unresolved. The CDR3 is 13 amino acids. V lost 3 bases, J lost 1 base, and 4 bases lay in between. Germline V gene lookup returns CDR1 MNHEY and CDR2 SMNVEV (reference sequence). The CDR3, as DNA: TGTGCCAGCAGTTTTAGGGCCAAAAACATTCAGTACTTC. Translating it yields CASSFRAKNIQYF.

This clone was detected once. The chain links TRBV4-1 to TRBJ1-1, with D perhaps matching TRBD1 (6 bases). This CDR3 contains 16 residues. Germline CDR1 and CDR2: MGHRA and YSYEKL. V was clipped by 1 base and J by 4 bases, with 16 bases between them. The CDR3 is CASSQGRGDWGTEAFF. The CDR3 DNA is TGCGCCAGCAGCCAAGGGAGGGGGGATTGGGGCACTGAAGCTTTCTTT.

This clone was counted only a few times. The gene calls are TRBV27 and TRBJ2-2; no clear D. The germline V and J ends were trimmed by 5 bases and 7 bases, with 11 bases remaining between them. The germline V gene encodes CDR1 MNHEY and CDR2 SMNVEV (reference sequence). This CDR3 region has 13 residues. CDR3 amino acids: CASSPGWNGELFF. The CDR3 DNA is TGTGCCAGCAGTCCCGGGTGGAACGGGGAGCTGTTTTTT.

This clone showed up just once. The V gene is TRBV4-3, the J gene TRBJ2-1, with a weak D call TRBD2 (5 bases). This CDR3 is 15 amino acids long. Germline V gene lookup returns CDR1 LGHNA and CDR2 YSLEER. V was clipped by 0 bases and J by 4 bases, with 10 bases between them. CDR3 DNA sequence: TGCGCCAGCAGCCAAGATGAGGGTTGGTACAATGAGCAGTTCTTC. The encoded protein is CASSQDEGWYNEQFF.

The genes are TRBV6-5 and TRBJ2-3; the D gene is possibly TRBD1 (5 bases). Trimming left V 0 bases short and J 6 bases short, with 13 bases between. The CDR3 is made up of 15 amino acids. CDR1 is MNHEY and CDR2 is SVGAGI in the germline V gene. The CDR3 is CASSYSGAPSDTQYF. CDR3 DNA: TGTGCCAGCAGTTACTCAGGGGCCCCAAGCGATACGCAGTATTTT.

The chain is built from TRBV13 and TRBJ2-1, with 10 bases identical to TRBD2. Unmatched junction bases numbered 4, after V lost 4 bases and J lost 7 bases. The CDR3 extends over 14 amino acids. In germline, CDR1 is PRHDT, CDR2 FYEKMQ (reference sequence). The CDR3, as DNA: TGTGCCAGCAGCTCTAAGACTAGCGGGAATGAGCAGTTCTTC. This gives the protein CASSSKTSGNEQFF.

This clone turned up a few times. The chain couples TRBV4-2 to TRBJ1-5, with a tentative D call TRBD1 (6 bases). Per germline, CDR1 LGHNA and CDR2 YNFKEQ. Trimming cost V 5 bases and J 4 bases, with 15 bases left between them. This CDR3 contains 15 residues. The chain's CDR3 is CASSEHRQGNQPQHF. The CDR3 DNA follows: TGTGCCAGCAGCGAACACCGTCAGGGGAATCAGCCCCAGCATTTT.

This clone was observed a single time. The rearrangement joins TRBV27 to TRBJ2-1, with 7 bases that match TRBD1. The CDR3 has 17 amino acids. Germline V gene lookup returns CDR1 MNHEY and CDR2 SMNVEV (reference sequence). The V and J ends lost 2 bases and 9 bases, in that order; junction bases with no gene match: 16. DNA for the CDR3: TGTGCCAGCAGTTTACTGGGGTTCGGGACAGTCGTTAGTGAGCAGTTCTTC. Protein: CASSLLGFGTVVSEQFF.

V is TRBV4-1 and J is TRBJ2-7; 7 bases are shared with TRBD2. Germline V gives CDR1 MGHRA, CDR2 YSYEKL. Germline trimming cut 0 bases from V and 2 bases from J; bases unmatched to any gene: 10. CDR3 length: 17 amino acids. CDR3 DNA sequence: TGCGCCAGCAGCCAAGAAAGGGAAGCGGGATTCCCCTACGAGCAGTACTTC. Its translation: CASSQEREAGFPYEQYF.

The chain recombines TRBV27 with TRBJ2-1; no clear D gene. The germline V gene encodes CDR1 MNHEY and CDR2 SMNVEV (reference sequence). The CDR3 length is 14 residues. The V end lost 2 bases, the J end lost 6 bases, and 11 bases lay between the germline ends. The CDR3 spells CASSLIPGSNEQFF. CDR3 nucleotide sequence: TGTGCCAGCAGTTTAATCCCCGGCTCCAATGAGCAGTTCTTC.

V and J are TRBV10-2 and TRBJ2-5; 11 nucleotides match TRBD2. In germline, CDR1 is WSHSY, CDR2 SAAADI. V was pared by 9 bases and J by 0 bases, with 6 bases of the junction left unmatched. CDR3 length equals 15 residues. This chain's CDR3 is CASSTSGIYQETQYF. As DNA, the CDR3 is TGCGCCAGTTCGACTAGCGGGATCTACCAAGAGACCCAGTACTTC.